A single sample gave rise to the 5 T cell receptor beta chains below, sequenced in a study of HIV-infected patients and healthy controls. All unsorted peripheral T cells were captured because whole blood was used without fractionation. About 500 ng RNA was reverse transcribed with alpha and beta constant-region primers. Each of the alpha and beta chains got its own library through chain-specific third strand synthesis with indices. TCRdb independently ran MiXCR on the 5' RACE reads; one entry per CDR3 protein. The sample lists roughly 25,000 distinct CDR3 sequences, 8.5% occurring once. Sequencing input: blood. All receptors come from an adult in good health.

This clonotype was picked up many times. This chain links TRBV14 with TRBJ1-1; 11 positions agree with TRBD1. The germline gives CDR1 SGHDN, CDR2 FVKESK. The J segment lost 11 bases and the V segment lost 2 bases, leaving 7 bases of the junction unmatched. This CDR3 has 14 amino acids. CDR3: CASSQTGQGVGAFF. For the CDR3, the DNA is TGTGCCAGCAGCCAAACGGGACAGGGGGTAGGTGCTTTCTTT. Variable domain in full (rest from reference TRBV14 and TRBJ1-1): EAGVTQFPSHSVIEKGQTVTLRCDPISGHDNLYWYRRVMGKEIKFLLHFVKESKQDESGMPNNRFLAERTGGTYSTLKVQPAELEDSGVYFCASSQTGQGVGAFFGQGTRLTVV.

This clonotype showed up many times. V usage is TRBV20-1 and J usage is TRBJ1-1; D might be TRBD1 (6 bases). In germline, CDR1 is DFQATT, CDR2 SNEGSKA (reference sequence). V was trimmed by 4 bases and J by 0 bases, leaving 12 bases between them. This CDR3 region has 14 residues. The CDR3 sequence is CSATRGGMNTEAFF. The CDR3, as DNA: TGCAGTGCTACCCGAGGGGGAATGAACACTGAAGCTTTCTTT.

This clonotype showed up many times. The CDR3 DNA sequence: TGTGCCAGCAGCCAGGGGACAGGTGCATCGTCTGGGGCCAACGTCCTGACTTTC. It encodes CASSQGTGASSGANVLTF. The rearrangement links TRBV3-1 to TRBJ2-6, with 8 bases that match TRBD1. The CDR3 extends over 18 amino acids. CDR1 LGHDT and CDR2 YNNKEL come from the germline V gene (reference sequence). V shed 3 bases and J 1 base; nucleotides not matched to a gene: 8.

This clonotype was recorded a few times. CDR3 coding DNA: TGTGCCAGTAGTATAGCGGGGACTAGCGGCCAAGAGACCCAGTACTTC. Translating it yields CASSIAGTSGQETQYF. The chain recombines TRBV19 with TRBJ2-5, with TRBD2 matching over 11 bases. V shed 1 base and J 1 base; nucleotides not matched to a gene: 2. The CDR3 covers 16 residues. Looked up from germline, CDR1 is LNHDA and CDR2 is SQIVND (reference sequence).

This clonotype has at least ten counts. The rearrangement uses TRBV7-8 and TRBJ2-7; D is perhaps TRBD2 (5 bases). The CDR3 is 15 amino acids. CDR1 and CDR2 from the germline V gene are SGHVS and FQNEAQ. Trimming took off 4 bases at V and 6 bases at J, with 19 bases between the two ends. The CDR3, as DNA: TGTGCCAGCAGCTCCCGGGTACGAGGGATCGGCGAGCAGTACTTC. The encoded protein is CASSSRVRGIGEQYF.